The entry below gives a single TCR beta chain sequence along with its context. The antigen it recognizes is unknown. Base qualities were left out, and no much larger clone turns up one base away. TCRbeta CDR3 regions were amplified from genomic DNA by means of the immunoSEQ Assay, a bias-controlled multiplex PCR. The authors processed their data as follows. The number of nucleated cells in each sample was estimated by amplification of reference gene primers within the assay. To quantify the absolute abundance of each unique TCRbeta CDR3 rearrangement, sequence reads were collapsed and filtered. For each sample, productive Simpson clonality was calculated as the square root of Simpson's diversity index across productive rearrangements. In its TCRdb copy, this immuneACCESS table keeps in-frame sequences only and misses some clones. Where compared with another copy, unresolved V genes explain less than half of these, and the others have no known cause. Clonal size and the V and J genes are those of that table, whereas D and trimming came from the DNA. Within this sample are around 250,000 clones, with roughly 90% of them counted one time only. Clones ranked in the top ten supply about 5.9% of the sample.

The collaborating institutions used their own protocols to collect whole blood in K2EDTA tubes. For TCRbeta analysis, collaborators shipped samples as frozen whole blood, isolated PBMCs, or DNA extracted from either of those sample types. This entry belongs to a study of blood T cell repertoires in COVID-19 (dated by TCRdb to 2020 to 2022). As for the study more broadly: Samples from collaborators originated in the United States, Italy and Spain and spanned both the acute and convalescent phases of COVID-19. The prospective study material was composed of cDNA or gDNA derived from T cells, B-cell-depleted T cells, or PBMCs. Subjects who had been exposed to COVID-19, were actively infected with it, or had recovered from it provided the deeply sampled blood TCRbeta repertoires that made up the dataset. The repertoires were released in a freely available public database intended as a resource for research on the immune response to SARS-CoV-2. The samples were drawn from the first 160 participants of the ongoing ImmuneRACE study and from over 950 subjects provided by 6 global collaborators. A de-identified subject ID, COVID-19 status, age in years and sex were almost always included in the sample metadata. Where available, HLA class I and class II types were obtained from metadata supplied by the sample provider rather than from assay-based typing.

Beyond this particular receptor, the publication reports: The quantity of clinical and demographic metadata differed by source and by participant and was supplied without curation.

Input material: peripheral blood. The source of this sequence is a man aged 55-75 years with acute or convalescent COVID-19.

The CDR3 corresponds to CASSQDQNGAGVLTYEQYF. The DNA sequence is as follows: TGCGCCAGCAGCCAAGATCAGAATGGAGCGGGGGTCCTCACCTACGAGCAGTACTTC. Rearrangement joined TRBV4-3 to TRBJ2-7; the junction holds 8 bases that match TRBD2. The CDR3 runs 19 residues from the cysteine to the phenylalanine. Left in the record is the CDR3 DNA by itself, 57 bases read in frame from the first base. Trimming leaves V shorter by 0 bases and J shorter by 2 bases, with the junction holding 15 bases beyond the gene matches. CDR1 and CDR2 were assigned from the germline V gene as LGHNA and YSLEER.